This T cell receptor beta chain derives from a study of T cell changes during pregnancy in multiple sclerosis. Assay used: immunoSEQ multiplex PCR; TCRdb lists only in-frame clones, some missing. The table records tens of thousands of clones, about 92% of them present only once. This CDR3 spans 16 amino acids. V lost 2 bases, J lost 6 bases, and 20 bases lay in between. Germline loops: CDR1 GTSNPN, CDR2 SVGIG (reference sequence). This sequence originates from a female donor with multiple sclerosis, enrolled in a pregnancy study. The chain couples TRBV30 to TRBJ2-1; D might be TRBD1 (6 bases). The material sequenced was CD4+ T cells from peripheral blood mononuclear cells, taken in the third trimester of pregnancy. The CDR3 region has the DNA TGTGCCTGGAGTCCTAGGGGGAGAGTATGGTCCAATGAGCAGTTCTTC. Residues: CAWSPRGRVWSNEQFF.